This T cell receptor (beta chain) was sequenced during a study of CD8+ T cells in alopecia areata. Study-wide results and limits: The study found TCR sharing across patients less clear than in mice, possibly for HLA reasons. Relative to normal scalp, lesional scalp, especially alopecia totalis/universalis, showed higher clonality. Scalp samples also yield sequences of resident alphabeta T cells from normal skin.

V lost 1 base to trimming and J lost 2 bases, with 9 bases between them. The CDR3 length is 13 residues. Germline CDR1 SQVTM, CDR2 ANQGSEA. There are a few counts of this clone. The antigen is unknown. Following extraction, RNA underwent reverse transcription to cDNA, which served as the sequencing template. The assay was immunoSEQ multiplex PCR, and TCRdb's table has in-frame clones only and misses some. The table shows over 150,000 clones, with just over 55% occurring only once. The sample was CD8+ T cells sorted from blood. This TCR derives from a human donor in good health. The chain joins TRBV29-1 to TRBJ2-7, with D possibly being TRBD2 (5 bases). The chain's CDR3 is CSVEGRDPYEQYF. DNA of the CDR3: TGCAGCGTTGAAGGACGGGATCCCTACGAGCAGTACTTC.